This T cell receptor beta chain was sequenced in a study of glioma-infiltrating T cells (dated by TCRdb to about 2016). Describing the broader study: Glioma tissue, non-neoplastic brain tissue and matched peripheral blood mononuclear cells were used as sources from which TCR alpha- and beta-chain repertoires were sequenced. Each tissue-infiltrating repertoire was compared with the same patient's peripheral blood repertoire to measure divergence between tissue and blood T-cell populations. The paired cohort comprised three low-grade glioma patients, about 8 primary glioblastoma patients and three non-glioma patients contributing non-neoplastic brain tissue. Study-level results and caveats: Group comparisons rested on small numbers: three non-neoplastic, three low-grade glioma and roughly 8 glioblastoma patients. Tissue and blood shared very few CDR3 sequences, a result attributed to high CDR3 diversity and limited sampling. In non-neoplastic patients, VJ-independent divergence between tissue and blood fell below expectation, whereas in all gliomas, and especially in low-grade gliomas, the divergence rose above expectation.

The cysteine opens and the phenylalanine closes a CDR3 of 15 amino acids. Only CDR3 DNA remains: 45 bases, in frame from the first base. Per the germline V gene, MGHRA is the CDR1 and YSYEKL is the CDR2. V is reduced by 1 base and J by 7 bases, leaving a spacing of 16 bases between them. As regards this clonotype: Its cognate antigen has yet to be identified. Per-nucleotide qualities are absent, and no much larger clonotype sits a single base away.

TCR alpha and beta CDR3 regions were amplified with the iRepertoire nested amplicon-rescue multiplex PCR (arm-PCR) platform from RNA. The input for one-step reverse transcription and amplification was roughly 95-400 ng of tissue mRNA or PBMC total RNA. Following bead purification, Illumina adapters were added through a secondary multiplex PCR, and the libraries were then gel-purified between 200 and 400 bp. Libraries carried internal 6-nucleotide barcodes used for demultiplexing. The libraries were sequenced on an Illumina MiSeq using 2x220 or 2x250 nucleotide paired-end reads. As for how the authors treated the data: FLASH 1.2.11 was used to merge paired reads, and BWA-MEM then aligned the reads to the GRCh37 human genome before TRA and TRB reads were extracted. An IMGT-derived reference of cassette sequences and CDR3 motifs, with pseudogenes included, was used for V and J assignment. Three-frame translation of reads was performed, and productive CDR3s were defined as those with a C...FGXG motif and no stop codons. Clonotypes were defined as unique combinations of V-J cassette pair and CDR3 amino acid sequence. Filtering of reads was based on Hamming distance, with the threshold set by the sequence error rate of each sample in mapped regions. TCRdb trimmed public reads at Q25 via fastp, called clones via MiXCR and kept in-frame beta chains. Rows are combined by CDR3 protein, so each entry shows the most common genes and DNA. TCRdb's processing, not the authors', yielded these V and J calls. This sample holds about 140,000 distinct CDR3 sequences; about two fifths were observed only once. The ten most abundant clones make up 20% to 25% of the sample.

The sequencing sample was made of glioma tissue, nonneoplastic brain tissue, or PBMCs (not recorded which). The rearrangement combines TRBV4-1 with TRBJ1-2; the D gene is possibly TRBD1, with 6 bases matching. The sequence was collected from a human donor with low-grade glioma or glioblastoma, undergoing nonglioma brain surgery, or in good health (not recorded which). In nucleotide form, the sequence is TGCGCCAGCAGCCAAGGCAGCAGGGGAAGTGGTGGCTACACCTTC. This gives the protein CASSQGSRGSGGYTF.